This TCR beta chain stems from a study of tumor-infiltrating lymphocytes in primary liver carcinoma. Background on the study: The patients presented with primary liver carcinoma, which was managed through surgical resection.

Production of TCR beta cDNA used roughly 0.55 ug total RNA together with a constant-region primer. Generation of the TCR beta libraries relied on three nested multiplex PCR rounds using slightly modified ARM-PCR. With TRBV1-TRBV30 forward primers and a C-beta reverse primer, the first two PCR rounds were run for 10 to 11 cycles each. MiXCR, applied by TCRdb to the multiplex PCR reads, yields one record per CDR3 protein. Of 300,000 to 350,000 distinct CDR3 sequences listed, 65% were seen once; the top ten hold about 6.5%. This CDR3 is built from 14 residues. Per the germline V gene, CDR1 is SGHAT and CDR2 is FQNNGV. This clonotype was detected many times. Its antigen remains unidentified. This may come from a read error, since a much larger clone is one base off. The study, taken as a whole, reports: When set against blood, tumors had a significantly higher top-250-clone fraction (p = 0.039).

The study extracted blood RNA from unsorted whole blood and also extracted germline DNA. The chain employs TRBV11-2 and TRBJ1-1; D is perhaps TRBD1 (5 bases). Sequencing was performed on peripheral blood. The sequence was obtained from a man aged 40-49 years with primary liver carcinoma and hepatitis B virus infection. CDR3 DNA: TGTGCCAGCAGCTTAGATGCAGGGAGTACTGAAGCTTCCTTT. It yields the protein CASSLDAGSTEASF.